This entry describes one T cell receptor (beta chain). The antigen remains unidentified. Included in the TCR beta cDNA libraries were unique molecular identifiers. Each CDR3 protein gets one entry after TCRdb re-called the PCR reads with MiXCR. This sample has approximately 570,000 distinct CDR3 sequences, with roughly two fifths found just once. Germline V gene data show CDR1 as LGHDT and CDR2 as YNNKEL (reference sequence). The trim removed 3 bases at V and 2 bases at J, leaving 11 bases unmatched. There are 17 residues in the CDR3. These data belong to a study of post-analysis software for immune sequencing data. Study as a whole: Clinical courses comprised relapsing-remitting, secondary progressive and progressive-relapsing multiple sclerosis.

Study-level points and caveats: F-measure co-clustering was strong for batch-matched samples. Those with multiple sclerosis, the patient group, showed significantly lower normalized Chao1 diversity than controls. In patients, four to six TRBV segments were more frequent than in controls, with TRBV5-6, TRBV5-1 and TRBV20-1 among them.

The rearrangement links TRBV3-1 to TRBJ2-5, with 8 bases aligning to TRBD1. What was sequenced was blood. The TCR sequence derives from a girl under 18 with multiple sclerosis. Here the CDR3 DNA reads TGTGCCAGCAGCCAGGTGCGGGACAGGACCCCTCAAGAGACCCAGTACTTC. This encodes CASSQVRDRTPQETQYF.